This paragraph covers one T cell receptor (beta chain) sequence. What it binds is not known. The study ran its PCR with 60 Vbeta and 13 Jbeta primers. TCRdb keeps only in-frame clones here, not all; method: immunoSEQ multiplex PCR. The sample has some 220,000 clones, roughly 73% seen once. This sample was included in a study of cytomegalovirus exposure and HLA in healthy donors. At the level of the study: Caucasian-associated ancestry cluster membership applied to approximately 80% of several hundred genotyped donors.

Per germline, CDR1 SQVTM and CDR2 ANQGSEA. This CDR3 contains 11 residues. V was pared by 6 bases and J by 5 bases, with 10 bases between. Broader study findings: Rarity held for most TCR sequences, but there were some public TCRs that occurred in many donors.

The chain links TRBV29-1 to TRBJ1-1, with D hard to call. The material sequenced was PBMCs. This clonotype originated in a boy between 10 and 17 years old in good health and CMV-seronegative. The CDR3 sequence is CSVSLLTEAFF. The CDR3 DNA is TGCAGCGTATCTTTGTTGACTGAAGCTTTCTTT. Full variable domain (rest looked up from reference TRBV29-1 and TRBJ1-1): SAVISQKPSRDICQRGTSLTIQCQVDSQVTMMFWYRQQPGQSLTLIATANQGSEATYESGFVIDKFPISRPNLTFSTLTVSNMSPEDSSIYLCSVSLLTEAFFGQGTRLTVV.